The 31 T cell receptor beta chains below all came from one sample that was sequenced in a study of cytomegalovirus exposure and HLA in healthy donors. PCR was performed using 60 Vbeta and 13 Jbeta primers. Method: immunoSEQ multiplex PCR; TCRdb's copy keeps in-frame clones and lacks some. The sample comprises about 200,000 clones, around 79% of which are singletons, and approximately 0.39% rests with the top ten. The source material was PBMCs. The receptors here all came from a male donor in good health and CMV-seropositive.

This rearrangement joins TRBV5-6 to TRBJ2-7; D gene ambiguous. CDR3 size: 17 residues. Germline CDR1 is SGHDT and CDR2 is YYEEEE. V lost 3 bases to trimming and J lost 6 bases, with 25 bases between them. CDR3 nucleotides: TGTGCCAGCAGCTCTTCCCTCAACAAACCGAGCTGGAGCGAGCAGTACTTC. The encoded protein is CASSSSLNKPSWSEQYF.

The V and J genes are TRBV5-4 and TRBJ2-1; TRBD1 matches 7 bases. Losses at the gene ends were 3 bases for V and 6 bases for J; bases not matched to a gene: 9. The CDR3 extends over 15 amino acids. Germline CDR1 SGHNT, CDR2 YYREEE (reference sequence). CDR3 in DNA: TGTGCCAGCAGCTATTATACCCCAGGGGGCAATGAGCAGTTCTTC. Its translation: CASSYYTPGGNEQFF.

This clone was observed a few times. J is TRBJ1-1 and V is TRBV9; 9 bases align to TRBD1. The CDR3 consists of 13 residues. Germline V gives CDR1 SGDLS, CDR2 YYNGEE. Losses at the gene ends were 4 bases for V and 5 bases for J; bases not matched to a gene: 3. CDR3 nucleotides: TGTGCCAGCAGCTCGACAGGGGGGACTGAAGCTTTCTTT. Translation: CASSSTGGTEAFF.

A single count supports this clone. The CDR3 is CASRFPGGPQHF. DNA of the CDR3: TGTGCCAGTAGATTCCCAGGGGGGCCCCAGCATTTT. This chain links TRBV19 with TRBJ1-5; 7 bases align to TRBD1. V shed 6 bases, J shed 9 bases, and the junction held 5 bases outside the gene matches. Germline V gene data show CDR1 as LNHDA and CDR2 as SQIVND (reference sequence). The CDR3 has 12 amino acids.

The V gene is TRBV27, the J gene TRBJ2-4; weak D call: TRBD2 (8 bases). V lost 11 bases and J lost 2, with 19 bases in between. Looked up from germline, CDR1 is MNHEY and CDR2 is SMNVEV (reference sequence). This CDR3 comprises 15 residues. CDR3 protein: CAQGGGRPTKNIQYF. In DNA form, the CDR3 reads TGTGCCCAAGGGGGCGGGAGGCCCACCAAAAACATTCAGTACTTC.

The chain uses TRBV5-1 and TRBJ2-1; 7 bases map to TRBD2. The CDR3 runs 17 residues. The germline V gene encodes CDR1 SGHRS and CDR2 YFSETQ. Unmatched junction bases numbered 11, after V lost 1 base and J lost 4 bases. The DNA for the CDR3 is TGCGCCAGCAGCTTGAATTCCGGGACTACTCATTACAATGAGCAGTTCTTC. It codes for CASSLNSGTTHYNEQFF.

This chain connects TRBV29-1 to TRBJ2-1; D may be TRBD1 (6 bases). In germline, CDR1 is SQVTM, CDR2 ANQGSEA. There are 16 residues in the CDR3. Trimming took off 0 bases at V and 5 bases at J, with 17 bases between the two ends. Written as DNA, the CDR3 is TGCAGCGTTGAAGAAGGAAAAACAGGGCGTCACAATGAGCAGTTCTTC. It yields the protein CSVEEGKTGRHNEQFF.

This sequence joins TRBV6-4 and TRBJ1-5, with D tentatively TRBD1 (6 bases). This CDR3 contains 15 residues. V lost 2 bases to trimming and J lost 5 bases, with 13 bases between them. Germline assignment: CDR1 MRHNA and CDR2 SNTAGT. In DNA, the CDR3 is TGTGCCAGCAGTGACCGGACAGAGGTTGATCAGCCCCAGCATTTT. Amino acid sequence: CASSDRTEVDQPQHF.

CDR3 amino acids: CASSIGGQDNYGYTF. The CDR3 nucleotides read TGTGCCAGTAGTATAGGGGGCCAGGATAACTATGGCTACACCTTC. The gene calls are TRBV19 and TRBJ1-2, with D maybe TRBD1 (5 bases). Between the trimmed V and J ends, which lost 1 base and 1 base, there was a span of 10 bases. Germline V lookup: CDR1 LNHDA, CDR2 SQIVND (reference sequence). This CDR3 has 15 residues.

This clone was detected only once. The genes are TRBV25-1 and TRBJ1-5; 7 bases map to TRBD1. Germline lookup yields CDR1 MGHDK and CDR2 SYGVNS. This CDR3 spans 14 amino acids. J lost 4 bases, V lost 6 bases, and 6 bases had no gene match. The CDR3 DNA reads TGTGCCAGCAGGGGGGACAGCTTAAATCAGCCCCAGCATTTT. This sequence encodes CASRGDSLNQPQHF.

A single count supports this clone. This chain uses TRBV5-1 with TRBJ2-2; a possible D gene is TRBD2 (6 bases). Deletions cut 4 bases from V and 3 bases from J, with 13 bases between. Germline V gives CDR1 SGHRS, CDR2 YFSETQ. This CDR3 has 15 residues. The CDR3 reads CASSPSWEDTGELFF. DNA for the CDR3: TGCGCCAGCAGCCCCTCTTGGGAGGACACCGGGGAGCTGTTTTTT.

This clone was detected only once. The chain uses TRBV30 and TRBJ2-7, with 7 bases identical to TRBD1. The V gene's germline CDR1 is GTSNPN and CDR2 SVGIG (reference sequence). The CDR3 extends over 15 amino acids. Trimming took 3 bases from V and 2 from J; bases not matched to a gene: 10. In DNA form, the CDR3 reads TGTGCCTGGAGCGCCGGGACAGTCTGGACCTACGAGCAGTACTTC. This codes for CAWSAGTVWTYEQYF.

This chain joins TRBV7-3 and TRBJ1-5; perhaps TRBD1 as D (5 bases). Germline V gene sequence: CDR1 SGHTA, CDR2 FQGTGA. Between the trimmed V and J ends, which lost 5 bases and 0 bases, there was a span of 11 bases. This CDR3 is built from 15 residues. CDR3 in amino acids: CASSPGGDSNQPQHF. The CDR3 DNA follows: TGTGCCAGCAGCCCCGGAGGGGATAGCAATCAGCCCCAGCATTTT.

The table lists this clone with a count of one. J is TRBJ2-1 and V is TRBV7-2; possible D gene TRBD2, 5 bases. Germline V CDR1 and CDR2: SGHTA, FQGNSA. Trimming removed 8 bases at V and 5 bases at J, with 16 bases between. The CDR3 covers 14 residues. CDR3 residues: CASQKEGADNEQFF. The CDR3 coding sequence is TGTGCCAGCCAAAAAGAGGGAGCGGACAATGAGCAGTTCTTC.

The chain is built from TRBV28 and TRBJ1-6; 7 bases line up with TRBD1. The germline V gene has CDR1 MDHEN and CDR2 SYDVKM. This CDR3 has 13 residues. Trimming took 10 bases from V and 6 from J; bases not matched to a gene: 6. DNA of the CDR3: TGTGCCACCCGACAGGGCTTTAATTCACCCCTCCACTTT. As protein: CATRQGFNSPLHF.

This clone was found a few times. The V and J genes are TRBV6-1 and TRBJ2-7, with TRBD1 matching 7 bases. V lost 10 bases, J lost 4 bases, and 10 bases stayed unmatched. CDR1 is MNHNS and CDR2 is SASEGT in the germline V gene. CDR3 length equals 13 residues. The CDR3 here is CANRRDSGYEQYF. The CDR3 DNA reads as TGTGCCAACCGCCGGGACAGTGGATACGAGCAGTACTTC.

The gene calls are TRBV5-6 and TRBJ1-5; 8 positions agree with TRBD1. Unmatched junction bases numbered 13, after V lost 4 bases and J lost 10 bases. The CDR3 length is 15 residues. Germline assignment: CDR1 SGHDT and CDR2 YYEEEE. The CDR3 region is CASSPWTGPGRPQHF. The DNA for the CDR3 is TGTGCCAGCAGCCCGTGGACAGGGCCAGGTCGACCCCAGCATTTT.

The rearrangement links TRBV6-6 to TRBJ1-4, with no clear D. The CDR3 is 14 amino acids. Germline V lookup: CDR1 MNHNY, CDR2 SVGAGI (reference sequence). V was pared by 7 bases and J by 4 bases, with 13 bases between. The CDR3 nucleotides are TGTGCCAGCATGCCGGGAGGGTATAATGAAAAACTGTTTTTT. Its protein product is CASMPGGYNEKLFF.

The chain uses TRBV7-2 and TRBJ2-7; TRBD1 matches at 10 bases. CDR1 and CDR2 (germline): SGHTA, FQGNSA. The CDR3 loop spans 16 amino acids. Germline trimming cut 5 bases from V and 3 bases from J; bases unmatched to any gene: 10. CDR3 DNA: TGTGCCAGCAGCGGTCTGGGACAGGGGTCAAACTACGAGCAGTACTTC. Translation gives CASSGLGQGSNYEQYF.

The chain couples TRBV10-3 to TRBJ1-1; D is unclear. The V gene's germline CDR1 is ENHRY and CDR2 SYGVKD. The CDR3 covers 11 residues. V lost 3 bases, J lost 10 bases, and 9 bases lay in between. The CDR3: CAISDLEGAFF. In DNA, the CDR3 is TGTGCCATCAGTGACCTAGAAGGAGCTTTCTTT.

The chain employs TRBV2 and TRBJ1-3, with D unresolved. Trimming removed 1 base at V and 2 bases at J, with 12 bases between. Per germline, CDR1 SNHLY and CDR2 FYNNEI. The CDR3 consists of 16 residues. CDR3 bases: TGTGCCAGCAGTGAAGGTCACGCGAGGACTGGAAACACCATATATTTT. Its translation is CASSEGHARTGNTIYF.

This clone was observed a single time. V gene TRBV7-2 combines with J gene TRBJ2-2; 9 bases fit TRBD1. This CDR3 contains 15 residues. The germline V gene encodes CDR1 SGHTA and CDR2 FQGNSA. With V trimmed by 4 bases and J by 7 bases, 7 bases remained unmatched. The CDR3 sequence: CASSSDRGGDGELFF. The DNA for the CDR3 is TGTGCCAGCAGCTCGGACAGGGGTGGGGACGGGGAGCTGTTTTTT.

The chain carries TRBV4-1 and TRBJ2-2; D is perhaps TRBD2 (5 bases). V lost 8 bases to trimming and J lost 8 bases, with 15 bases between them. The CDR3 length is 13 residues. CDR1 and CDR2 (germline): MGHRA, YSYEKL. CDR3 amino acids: CASSWSPGGELFF. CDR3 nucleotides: TGCGCCAGCTCATGGTCCCCGGGGGGGGAGCTGTTTTTT.

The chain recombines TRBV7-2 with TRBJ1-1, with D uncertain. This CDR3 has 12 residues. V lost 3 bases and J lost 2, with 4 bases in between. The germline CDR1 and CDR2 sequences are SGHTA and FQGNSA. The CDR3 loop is CASSFSNTEAFF. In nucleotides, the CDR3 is TGTGCCAGCAGCTTTTCAAACACTGAAGCTTTCTTT.

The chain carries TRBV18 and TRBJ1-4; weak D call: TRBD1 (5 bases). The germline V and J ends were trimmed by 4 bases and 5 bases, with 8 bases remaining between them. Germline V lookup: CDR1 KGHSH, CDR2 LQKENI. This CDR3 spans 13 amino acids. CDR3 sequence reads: CASSRQQNEKLFF. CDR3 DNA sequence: TGTGCCAGCTCACGACAGCAGAATGAAAAACTGTTTTTT.

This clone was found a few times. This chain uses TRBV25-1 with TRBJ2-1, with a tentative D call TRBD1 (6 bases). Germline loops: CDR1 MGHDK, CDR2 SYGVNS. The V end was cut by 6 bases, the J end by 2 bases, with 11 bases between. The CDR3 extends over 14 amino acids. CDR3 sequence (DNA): TGTGCCAGCAGAGGACAGTCCACCTACAATGAGCAGTTCTTC. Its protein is CASRGQSTYNEQFF.

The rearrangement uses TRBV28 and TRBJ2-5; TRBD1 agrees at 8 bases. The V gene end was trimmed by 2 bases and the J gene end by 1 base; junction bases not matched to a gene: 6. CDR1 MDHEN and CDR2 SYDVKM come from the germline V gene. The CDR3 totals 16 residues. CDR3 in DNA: TGTGCCAGCAGTTTAGGACACACAGGGGGCCAAGAGACCCAGTACTTC. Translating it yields CASSLGHTGGQETQYF.

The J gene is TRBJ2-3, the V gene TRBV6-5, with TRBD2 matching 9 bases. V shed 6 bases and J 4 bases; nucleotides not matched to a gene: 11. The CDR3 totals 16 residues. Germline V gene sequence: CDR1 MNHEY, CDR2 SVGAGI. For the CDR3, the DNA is TGTGCCAGCAGGTACATCCTAGCGGGAAGACCAGATACGCAGTATTTT. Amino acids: CASRYILAGRPDTQYF.

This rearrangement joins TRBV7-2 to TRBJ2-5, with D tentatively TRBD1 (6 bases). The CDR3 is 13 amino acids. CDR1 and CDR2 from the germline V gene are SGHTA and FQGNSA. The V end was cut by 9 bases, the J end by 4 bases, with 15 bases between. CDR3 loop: CASGLGARETQYF. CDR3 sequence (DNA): TGTGCCAGTGGCTTGGGGGCCCGAGAGACCCAGTACTTC.

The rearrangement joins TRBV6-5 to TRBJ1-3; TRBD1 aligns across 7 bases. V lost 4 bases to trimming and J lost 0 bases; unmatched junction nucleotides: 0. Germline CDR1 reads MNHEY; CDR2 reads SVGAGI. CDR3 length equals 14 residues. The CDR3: CASSWDSSGNTIYF. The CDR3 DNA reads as TGTGCCAGCAGTTGGGACAGCTCTGGAAACACCATATATTTT.

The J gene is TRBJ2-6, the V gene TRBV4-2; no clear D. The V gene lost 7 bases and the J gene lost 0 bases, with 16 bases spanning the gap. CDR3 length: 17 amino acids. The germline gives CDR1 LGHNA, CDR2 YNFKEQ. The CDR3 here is CASTDRSTTSGANVLTF. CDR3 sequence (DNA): TGTGCCAGCACCGACCGATCCACTACCTCTGGGGCCAACGTCCTGACTTTC.